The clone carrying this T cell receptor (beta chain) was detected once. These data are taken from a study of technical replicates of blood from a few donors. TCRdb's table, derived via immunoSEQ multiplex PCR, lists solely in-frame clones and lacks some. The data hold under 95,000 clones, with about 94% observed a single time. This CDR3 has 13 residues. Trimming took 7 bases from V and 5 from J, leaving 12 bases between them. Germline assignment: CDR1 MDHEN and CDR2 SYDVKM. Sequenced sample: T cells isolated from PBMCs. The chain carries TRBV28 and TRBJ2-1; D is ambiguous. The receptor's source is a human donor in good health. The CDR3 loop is CASTFRPDNEQFF. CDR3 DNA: TGTGCCAGCACTTTCCGCCCAGACAATGAGCAGTTCTTC.